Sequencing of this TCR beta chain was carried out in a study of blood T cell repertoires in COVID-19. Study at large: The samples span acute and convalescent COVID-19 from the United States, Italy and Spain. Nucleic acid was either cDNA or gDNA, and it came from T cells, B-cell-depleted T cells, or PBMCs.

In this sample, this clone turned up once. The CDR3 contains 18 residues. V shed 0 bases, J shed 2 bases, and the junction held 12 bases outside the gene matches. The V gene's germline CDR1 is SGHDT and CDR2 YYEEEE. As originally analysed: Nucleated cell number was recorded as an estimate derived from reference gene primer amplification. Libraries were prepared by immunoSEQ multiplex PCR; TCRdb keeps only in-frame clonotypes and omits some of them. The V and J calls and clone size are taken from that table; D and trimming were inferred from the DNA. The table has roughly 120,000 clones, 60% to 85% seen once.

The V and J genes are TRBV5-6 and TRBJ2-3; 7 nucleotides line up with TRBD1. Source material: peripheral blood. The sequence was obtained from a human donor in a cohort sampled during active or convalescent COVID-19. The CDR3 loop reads CASSLALFAGGTTDTQYF. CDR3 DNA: TGTGCCAGCAGCTTGGCCCTTTTTGCAGGGGGAACCACAGATACGCAGTATTTT.